This T cell receptor beta chain was retrieved from a study of T cell repertoires in cytomegalovirus infection. Germline V gene data show CDR1 as SGHNT and CDR2 as YYREEE (reference sequence). V lost 1 base to trimming and J lost 1 base, with 17 bases between them. CDR3 length: 17 residues. Overall study results and limits: The ex vivo response was dominated by HLA-C-restricted CMV-specific TCR beta clonotypes.

For this clonotype: Its antigen is not identified.

TCRdb reprocessed the reads via MiXCR and lists one record per CDR3 protein. Here the sample spans a few hundred thousand distinct CDR3 sequences, about 25% being singletons. The chain combines TRBV5-4 with TRBJ1-1; possibly TRBD1 for D (6 bases). The sequencing input was PBMCs. The sequence was obtained from a human donor in good health (CMV status not recorded). Some clones in this sample may be carry-over from other donors' samples. Here the CDR3 DNA reads TGTGCCAGCAGCTTGTTTCTCGGGGGCGACGAGAACACTGAAGCTTTCTTT. This encodes CASSLFLGGDENTEAFF.